These T cell receptor beta chains were read from a single sample in a study of somatic mutations in cytotoxic T cells in rheumatoid arthritis. The table came from immunoSEQ multiplex PCR; TCRdb's copy has only in-frame clones and leaves some out. The profile covers roughly 35,000 clones, with less than 85% appearing a single time and roughly 3.2% taken by the ten largest. Source material: CD8+ T cells sorted from blood. All receptors come from a man aged 40-55 years in good health. CDR3s include the opening cysteine and the closing phenylalanine or tryptophan.

V	J	CDR3
TRBV5-1	TRBJ2-5	CASSLVWATGKRETQYF
TRBV7-9	TRBJ1-1	CASSRQGEINTEAFF
TRBV4-1	TRBJ2-1	CASSQDIGLGLLPSYNEQFF
TRBV4-2	TRBJ2-1	CASSQEKKDEQFF
TRBV10-2	TRBJ1-1	CASCPGRSEAFF
TRBV11-1	TRBJ2-7	CASSTRSEGSYEQYF
TRBV19	TRBJ1-1	CASTPLGGYTEAFF
TRBV11-2	TRBJ2-3	CASSLDLDTQYF
TRBV9	TRBJ1-3	CASSGQGAGNTIYF
TRBV9	TRBJ2-3	CASGKREGGTDTQYF
TRBV28	TRBJ1-5	CASRYRQVGQPQHF
TRBV6-5	TRBJ2-1	CASSPGRGGEQFF
TRBV7-8	TRBJ2-3	CASSLGQGIDTQYF
TRBV28	TRBJ1-5	CASTLGGGNQPQHF
TRBV7-2	TRBJ1-5	CASNKGGSNQPQHF
TRBV28	TRBJ2-2	CASSFAGELFF
TRBV9	TRBJ2-7	CASSVGASGSYEQYF
TRBV28	TRBJ2-3	CASSPEKTSGDTQYF
TRBV29-1	TRBJ1-3	CSVDEGGTIGNTIYF
TRBV7-2	TRBJ2-5	CASSLGGTLETQYF
TRBV5-6	TRBJ2-7	CASSLHPGGYEQYF
TRBV28	TRBJ2-5	CASSLGASGIGETQYF
TRBV28	TRBJ1-1	CASSFVGGSEAFF
TRBV4-1	TRBJ2-2	CASSQEEGGGTGELFF
TRBV7-9	TRBJ2-7	CASSLEGGEQYF
TRBV11-2	TRBJ2-1	CASSFYLRLAGGFGGEQFF
TRBV6-5	TRBJ2-7	CASSYKLAGGIEQYF
TRBV27	TRBJ2-7	CASRLTGGFYEQYF
TRBV11-3	TRBJ1-1	CASSLDLRGAAFF